Listed here is a single T cell receptor (beta chain). Its specificity is not known. The final CDR3 position lacks the conserved phenylalanine or tryptophan, pointing to a likely read error. It is unclear where the CDR3 begins or ends on the DNA, so no DNA is shown, and the CDR3 is as TCRdb lists it. The data derive from a study of T cell repertoires in cytomegalovirus infection. Study summary: Recently identified HLA-C-restricted CMV epitopes and well-studied HLA-B-restricted CMV epitopes were used by the study. Matching HLA type and CMV infection were both indicated by public TCR beta signatures. Study-wide points: The cumulative frequency of public TCR beta families distinguished individuals who carried CMV together with the relevant HLA. HLA-C-restricted, CMV-specific TCR beta clonotypes were dominant ex vivo.

One entry per CDR3 protein results from TCRdb running MiXCR on the reads. This sample has approximately 770,000 distinct CDR3 sequences, with 25% to 30% found just once. The CDR3 sequence runs 14 residues, both termini included. Per germline, CDR1 SGHAT and CDR2 FQDESV (reference sequence). The specimen was cultured CD8+ T cells from PBMCs, collected from culture after CMV antigen stimulation. The sequence came from a human donor in good health (CMV status not recorded). Some clones in this sample may be carry-over from other donors' samples. V and J are TRBV11-1 and TRBJ2-2; the DNA was not used to check the table's D call, TRBD1. The CDR3 spells CASSLWGNTGELFY.